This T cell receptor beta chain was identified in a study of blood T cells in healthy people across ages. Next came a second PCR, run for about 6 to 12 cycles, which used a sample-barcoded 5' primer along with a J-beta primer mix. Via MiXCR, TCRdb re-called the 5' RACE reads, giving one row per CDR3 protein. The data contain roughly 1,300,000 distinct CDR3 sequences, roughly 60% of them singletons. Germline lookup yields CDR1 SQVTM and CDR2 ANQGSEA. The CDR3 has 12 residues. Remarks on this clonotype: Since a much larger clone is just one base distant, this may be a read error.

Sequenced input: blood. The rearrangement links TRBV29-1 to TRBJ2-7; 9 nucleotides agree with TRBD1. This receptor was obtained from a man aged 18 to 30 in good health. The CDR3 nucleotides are TGCAGCGCCGGGACAGGGACCTACGGGCAGTACTTC. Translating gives CSAGTGTYGQYF.